This T cell receptor beta chain was recorded in a study of shared clonotypes between healthy human individuals (dated by TCRdb to the early 2020s). As for the study more broadly: The cohort included a few men and two women between 18 and 49 years of age. The study deeply sequenced blood TCR repertoires of several healthy adults to estimate repertoire size and the extent of clonotype sharing between individuals. To increase sequencing depth and limit assay-specific biases, different laboratories used diverse techniques to prepare libraries and sequence TCR repertoires. Leukapheresis yielded between about 0.9 and 9.5 billion PBMCs per donor. Points the paper makes about the study in general: Because the study included a small number of donors, the genetic and exposure-history diversity represented was limited. Based on pairwise subsampling, the degree of clonotype sharing among donors was expected to be affected by sequencing depth. Only blood was sampled, and tissue TCR repertoires likely differ from those in blood.

For this clone: What antigen it recognizes has not been identified. No base-level quality is on record; no much larger clone is a single base apart. This same CDR3 is encoded by further DNA sequences in the sample.

TCR CDR3 regions were amplified from genomic DNA by multiplex PCR using the deep immunoSEQ assay. For each cell subset, the extracted genomic DNA was distributed evenly across all wells of several immunoSEQ 96-well plates, and each plate served as one replicate. For unsorted PBMC, 250 to 350 ng of genomic DNA, equivalent to about 30,000 T cell genomes, went into each replicate PCR. Unsorted PBMC genomic DNA was sequenced across ten immunoSEQ deep assay plates. Purified libraries were quantified with a Qubit 3.0 fluorometer, sized on a Bioanalyzer 2100, and re-quantified with the KAPA Library Quantification kit. Each immunoSEQ 96-well plate was sequenced on its own single-read 150-cycle Illumina NextSeq 550 flow cell. In the authors' own workflow: Because only junctional sequences without quality scores were contained in the immunoSEQ output, filtering matching that applied to full-length reads could not be performed. Sequences were annotated with PyIR, a Python wrapper for IgBLAST v1.9, and V/J genes and CDR3 were assigned using IMGT germline references. Reads with weak V/J assignments (E-value above 1e-6), missing CDR3, stop codons, out-of-frame junctions, or ambiguous translated residues were removed. V3J clonotypes were defined as sequences sharing an identical inferred V gene, J gene, and CDR3 amino acid sequence. To compute the percentage overlap between repertoires, the number of shared unique clonotypes was divided by the size of the smaller repertoire. RTK rarefaction, the Chao1 estimator, and Recon v2.1 estimates of unobserved clonotypes were used to assess repertoire richness. Sourced from immuneACCESS, this table was stored by TCRdb with only in-frame sequences that have V and J called. A share of the clones is absent; for the studies checked, an unresolved V gene accounts for under half, and the remainder has no known explanation. V and J calls and clone size follow that table, whereas D and trimming were derived from the DNA. In this sample the table shows more than 400,000 clones, approximately 84% of which occur a single time. Roughly 12% of the sample is taken by the ten largest.

Donors were healthy HIV-negative adults with no recently reported acute infections or vaccinations. Only Caucasian adults living in Nashville, Tennessee, USA were represented among the donors. For unsorted samples, some 90 million PBMCs were counted and genomic DNA was extracted with the QIAamp DNA Blood Mini kit. Blood was collected by leukapheresis, and PBMCs were isolated by Ficoll-Histopaque density gradient centrifugation and then cryopreserved in liquid nitrogen vapor phase. Reading the germline V gene (reference sequence) gives CDR1 SEHNR and CDR2 FQNEAQ. The CDR3 sequence holds 12 residues, the cysteine and phenylalanine included. CDR3 DNA is the only sequence kept; it has 36 bases, read in frame from the first base. At the junction V is shortened by 5 bases and J by 2 bases, with 3 bases in between.

The origin of this receptor is a woman in her 40s in good health. Some clones in this sample may be carry-over from other donors' samples. The chain is made from TRBV7-9 and TRBJ2-2; a confident D gene designation cannot be given. The sequenced sample consisted of PBMCs. The bases are TGTGCCAGCAGCCCTAACACCGGGGAGCTGTTTTTT. This gives the protein CASSPNTGELFF.